What follows are 32 T cell receptor beta chains derived from one specimen sequenced in a study of shared clonotypes between healthy human individuals (dated by TCRdb to about 2020). The library was built by means of the immunoSEQ multiplex PCR assay. TCRdb took over this immuneACCESS table, retaining in-frame rearrangements with V and J assigned. Such tables are incomplete; in checked studies, under half of the missing clones stem from an unresolved V gene, and the remainder is unexplained. The sample has about 2.3 million clones on record, 92% of them singletons. The ten largest clonotypes hold 0.37% of the sample. The sequencing sample was made of naive CD4+ T cells from PBMCs. This specimen's cell subset or site label, per the study, means: CD45RA+ positively selected. The source is a man aged 18 to 35 in good health. Some clones in this sample may be carry-over from other donors' samples.

The J gene is TRBJ2-1, the V gene TRBV27, with 12 positions matching TRBD2. Germline trimming cut 5 bases from V and 7 bases from J; bases unmatched to any gene: 6. CDR3 size: 15 residues. CDR1 and CDR2 from the germline V gene are MNHEY and SMNVEV (reference sequence). The chain's CDR3 is CASSRLAGVLNEQFF. For the CDR3, the DNA is TGTGCCAGCAGTAGACTAGCGGGAGTCCTAAATGAGCAGTTCTTC.

The rearrangement links TRBV5-1 to TRBJ2-1; D gene uncertain. V was shortened by 2 bases and J by 1 base, with 13 bases between the two germline ends. The CDR3 extends over 16 amino acids. Germline V gene sequence: CDR1 SGHRS, CDR2 YFSETQ. The CDR3 here is CASSFIGLESYNEQFF. CDR3 in DNA: TGCGCCAGCAGCTTTATTGGTCTAGAGTCCTACAATGAGCAGTTCTTC.

This clone has more than one count but fewer than ten. The rearrangement links TRBV6-5 to TRBJ1-1; a possible D gene is TRBD1 (5 bases). The V end was cut by 0 bases, the J end by 3 bases, with 11 bases between. Germline V gene sequence: CDR1 MNHEY, CDR2 SVGAGI. CDR3 length equals 15 residues. The CDR3 DNA follows: TGTGCCAGCAGTTACTCGACCTCAGGGCACACTGAAGCTTTCTTT. This translates into CASSYSTSGHTEAFF.

This clone was seen just once. The chain links TRBV19 to TRBJ2-1; 13 bases align to TRBD2. The CDR3 is 14 residues long. The J segment lost 6 bases and the V segment lost 9 bases, leaving 5 bases of the junction unmatched. The germline gives CDR1 LNHDA, CDR2 SQIVND (reference sequence). The CDR3 spells CASGLAGALNEQFF. The DNA of the CDR3 is TGTGCCAGCGGACTAGCGGGAGCCCTCAATGAGCAGTTCTTC.

The V gene is TRBV27, the J gene TRBJ1-2; D is perhaps TRBD1 (6 bases). Germline V gene sequence: CDR1 MNHEY, CDR2 SMNVEV (reference sequence). V lost 2 bases, J lost 7 bases, and 14 bases lay in between. The CDR3 consists of 14 residues. CDR3 in amino acids: CASSLRWGAGGYTF. In DNA form, the CDR3 reads TGTGCCAGCAGTTTAAGGTGGGGGGCGGGTGGCTACACCTTC.

The V and J genes are TRBV5-1 and TRBJ2-4; 7 bases align to TRBD2. The germline CDR1 and CDR2 sequences are SGHRS and YFSETQ. The CDR3 runs 16 residues. J gave up 6 bases and V 5 bases, and 14 bases lay outside the gene matches. The CDR3 loop is CASSKDEGRAGNIQYF. The DNA of the CDR3 is TGCGCCAGCAGTAAAGACGAAGGGAGGGCGGGAAACATTCAGTACTTC. Variable domain in full (rest from reference TRBV5-1 and TRBJ2-4): KAGVTQTPRYLIKTRGQQVTLSCSPISGHRSVSWYQQTPGQGLQFLFEYFSETQRNKGNFPGRFSGRQFSNSRSEMNVSTLELGDSALYLCASSKDEGRAGNIQYFGAGTRLSVL.

About this clone: Other DNA sequences in the same sample also yield this CDR3. The CDR3 protein is CASSRDTYNEQFF. The CDR3 DNA is TGTGCCAGCAGCCGGGACACTTACAATGAGCAGTTCTTC. The genes are TRBV6-5 and TRBJ2-1; D might be TRBD1 (6 bases). Germline values: CDR1 MNHEY, CDR2 SVGAGI. The CDR3 runs to 13 residues. V dropped 6 bases and J dropped 4 bases, with 10 bases sitting between them.

V gene TRBV7-2 combines with J gene TRBJ2-2; tentatively, D is TRBD2 (5 bases). The CDR3 is made up of 17 amino acids. Between the trimmed V and J ends, which lost 5 bases and 2 bases, there was a span of 18 bases. Germline V gives CDR1 SGHTA, CDR2 FQGNSA. The CDR3 loop reads CASSPPPPSGNTGELFF. The CDR3 DNA follows: TGTGCCAGCAGCCCACCCCCCCCCAGCGGAAACACCGGGGAGCTGTTTTTT.

The chain carries TRBV4-2 and TRBJ2-7; D tentatively fits TRBD1 or TRBD2 (5 bases each). V lost 3 bases to trimming and J lost 0 bases, with 15 bases between them. CDR1 and CDR2 from the germline V gene are LGHNA and YNFKEQ. The CDR3 is 16 residues long. DNA for the CDR3: TGTGCCAGCAGCCAGGAGAGGGACGCAAGCTCCTACGAGCAGTACTTC. It specifies CASSQERDASSYEQYF.

CDR3 in DNA: TGTGCCAGCGGAAAGGCCAACTATGGCTACACCTTC. Encoded protein: CASGKANYGYTF. This rearrangement joins TRBV18 to TRBJ1-2, with D hard to call. This CDR3 is built from 12 residues. The germline gives CDR1 KGHSH, CDR2 LQKENI. Trimming took 8 bases from V and 2 from J, leaving 9 bases between them.

The chain recombines TRBV7-6 with TRBJ2-7; 7 bases map to TRBD1. Germline V gene sequence: CDR1 SGHVS, CDR2 FNYEAQ. This CDR3 contains 13 residues. The V and J ends lost 5 bases and 6 bases, in that order; junction bases with no gene match: 7. The CDR3 sequence: CASSQITGAEQYF. DNA for the CDR3: TGTGCCAGCAGCCAGATTACAGGGGCCGAGCAGTACTTC.

V gene TRBV6-5 combines with J gene TRBJ2-3; 7 bases fit TRBD2. Trimming removed 6 bases from V and 0 bases from J; junction bases left unmatched: 6. The germline CDR1 and CDR2 sequences are MNHEY and SVGAGI. CDR3 length: 15 amino acids. CDR3: CASSQLAFSTDTQYF. DNA for the CDR3: TGTGCCAGCAGCCAACTAGCGTTCAGCACAGATACGCAGTATTTT.

The chain links TRBV29-1 to TRBJ1-1; no clear D. The V end lost 3 bases, the J end lost 0 bases, and 5 bases lay between the germline ends. CDR3 length: 12 amino acids. CDR1 is SQVTM and CDR2 is ANQGSEA in the germline V gene. CDR3 sequence: CSVDRMNTEAFF. The CDR3 DNA is TGCAGCGTTGATAGGATGAACACTGAAGCTTTCTTT.

This clone was seen more than once but under ten times. Other DNA variants within this sample encode the same CDR3. The chain combines TRBV7-3 with TRBJ1-1; D possibly corresponds to TRBD1 (6 bases). The CDR3 has 13 residues. The germline V and J ends were trimmed by 5 bases and 2 bases, with 9 bases remaining between them. Germline loops: CDR1 SGHTA, CDR2 FQGTGA. The CDR3 spells CASSPGANTEAFF. CDR3 DNA sequence: TGTGCCAGCAGCCCAGGGGCAAACACTGAAGCTTTCTTT.

This chain joins TRBV19 and TRBJ2-1, with 9 bases that match TRBD2. The junction had 1 base not matched to a gene; V was cut back by 4 bases and J by 12 bases. CDR1 LNHDA and CDR2 SQIVND come from the germline V gene (reference sequence). This CDR3 region has 11 residues. CDR3 protein: CASSKGLAQFF. The DNA of the CDR3 is TGTGCCAGTAGTAAGGGACTAGCGCAGTTCTTC.

With respect to this clone: Within the sample, other DNA sequences also encode this same CDR3. The chain couples TRBV9 to TRBJ2-1; possibly TRBD1 for D (6 bases). Trimming removed 0 bases at V and 5 bases at J, with 9 bases between. Per germline, CDR1 SGDLS and CDR2 YYNGEE. The CDR3 is 14 amino acids. The CDR3 loop is CASSVAGQNNEQFF. As DNA, the CDR3 is TGTGCCAGCAGCGTAGCCGGACAGAACAATGAGCAGTTCTTC.

This clone was counted once. The chain employs TRBV5-1 and TRBJ2-7, with D perhaps matching TRBD2 (5 bases). CDR3 size: 14 residues. The germline gives CDR1 SGHRS, CDR2 YFSETQ. Trimming shortened V by 3 bases and J by 0 bases, and 10 bases separated the two germline ends. CDR3 DNA: TGCGCCAGCAGCTACGAGGGTCACTCCTACGAGCAGTACTTC. Its translation: CASSYEGHSYEQYF. The complete variable domain, with remaining parts taken from reference TRBV5-1 and TRBJ2-7, reads KAGVTQTPRYLIKTRGQQVTLSCSPISGHRSVSWYQQTPGQGLQFLFEYFSETQRNKGNFPGRFSGRQFSNSRSEMNVSTLELGDSALYLCASSYEGHSYEQYFGPGTRLTVT.

This clone was detected only a few times. J is TRBJ1-5 and V is TRBV7-9; 10 bases are a match to TRBD1. The CDR3 length is 15 residues. The V and J ends lost 4 bases and 8 bases, in that order; junction bases with no gene match: 8. Germline CDR1 is SEHNR and CDR2 is FQNEAQ (reference sequence). The CDR3 DNA sequence: TGTGCCAGCAGCTCCGGGGACAGGGGCGGCGAGCCCCAGCATTTT. Protein product: CASSSGDRGGEPQHF.

CDR3 coding DNA: TGTGCCAGCACTTCCTCAGGGCACCGCTCCTACGAGCAGTACTTC. Protein: CASTSSGHRSYEQYF. The chain links TRBV27 to TRBJ2-7; tentative D call: TRBD1 (5 bases). Looked up from germline, CDR1 is MNHEY and CDR2 is SMNVEV (reference sequence). CDR3 length: 15 residues. The ends were cut back, 7 bases at V and 0 bases at J, with 16 bases in the middle.

Notes on this clone: This CDR3 is also generated by other DNA sequences in the sample. V gene TRBV19 combines with J gene TRBJ1-5, with a tentative D call TRBD1 (6 bases). CDR3 length: 14 amino acids. Germline values: CDR1 LNHDA, CDR2 SQIVND (reference sequence). V was shortened by 3 bases and J by 3 bases, with 9 bases between the two germline ends. The CDR3: CASSIWDTNQPQHF. DNA for the CDR3: TGTGCCAGTAGTATTTGGGACACCAATCAGCCCCAGCATTTT.

V usage is TRBV7-9 and J usage is TRBJ1-1; D perhaps matches TRBD1 (5 bases). The CDR3 is made up of 12 amino acids. V lost 4 bases, J lost 4 bases, and 7 bases lay in between. CDR1 is SEHNR, CDR2 FQNEAQ, per germline (reference sequence). DNA for the CDR3: TGTGCCAGCAGCTCCAGGGTCACTGAAGCTTTCTTT. It yields the protein CASSSRVTEAFF.

V is TRBV28 and J is TRBJ2-7; D is unresolved. Germline CDR1 MDHEN, CDR2 SYDVKM. The CDR3 consists of 20 residues. V lost 6 bases and J lost 0, with 30 bases in between. The CDR3 spells CASSVVATYYQGPGSYEQYF. The CDR3 nucleotides read TGTGCCAGCAGCGTTGTGGCCACATACTACCAAGGTCCCGGCTCCTACGAGCAGTACTTC.

The chain recombines TRBV6-1 with TRBJ2-3, with D possibly being TRBD1 (5 bases). Trimming removed 3 bases from V and 1 base from J, with 11 bases in between. Germline lookup yields CDR1 MNHNS and CDR2 SASEGT. The CDR3 loop spans 15 amino acids. This CDR3 is CASSDTGRGTDTQYF. As DNA, the CDR3 is TGTGCCAGCAGTGATACCGGCAGGGGCACAGATACGCAGTATTTT.

This sequence joins TRBV6-1 and TRBJ1-4; D perhaps matches TRBD1 (5 bases). The germline gives CDR1 MNHNS, CDR2 SASEGT. The CDR3 contains 15 residues. V shed 3 bases and J shed 1 base, with 9 bases lying between them. CDR3 DNA sequence: TGTGCCAGCAGTGATAGAAGGGGAACTAATGAAAAACTGTTTTTT. Protein product: CASSDRRGTNEKLFF.

With regard to this clone: Other DNA sequences in this specimen translate into the identical CDR3. This chain connects TRBV5-1 to TRBJ1-1; possible D gene TRBD1, 6 bases. The CDR3 runs to 15 residues. CDR1 is SGHRS, CDR2 YFSETQ, per germline. Trimming shortened V by 1 base and J by 3 bases, and 13 bases separated the two germline ends. In DNA, the CDR3 is TGCGCCAGCAGCTTGTCGGACAGACCTTACACTGAAGCTTTCTTT. Its translation: CASSLSDRPYTEAFF.

This clone was detected once. The chain has TRBV10-2 and TRBJ2-5; 8 bases fit TRBD2. With V trimmed by 4 bases and J by 5 bases, 18 bases remained unmatched. CDR1 WSHSY and CDR2 SAAADI come from the germline V gene. This CDR3 has 18 amino acids. CDR3 region: CASSGDYQTSGGAETQYF. The CDR3, as DNA: TGCGCCAGCAGTGGGGACTACCAAACCTCGGGGGGGGCGGAGACCCAGTACTTC.

This clone was counted once. The V gene is TRBV9, the J gene TRBJ2-3; 9 nucleotides match TRBD2. The CDR3 length is 16 residues. Losses at the gene ends were 2 bases for V and 6 bases for J; bases not matched to a gene: 10. Per the germline V gene, CDR1 is SGDLS and CDR2 is YYNGEE. CDR3 DNA sequence: TGTGCCAGCAGCGTCCGCTCCATAGCGGGAGTGGATACGCAGTATTTT. Its translation: CASSVRSIAGVDTQYF.

The chain combines TRBV5-1 with TRBJ2-6; D not certain. The germline V gene has CDR1 SGHRS and CDR2 YFSETQ. V was clipped by 1 base and J by 4 bases, with 12 bases between them. The CDR3 runs 16 residues. The CDR3 sequence: CASSLWADPGANVLTF. The DNA of the CDR3 is TGCGCCAGCAGCTTGTGGGCAGACCCGGGGGCCAACGTCCTGACTTTC. Filled out from reference TRBV5-1 and TRBJ2-6, the complete variable domain reads KAGVTQTPRYLIKTRGQQVTLSCSPISGHRSVSWYQQTPGQGLQFLFEYFSETQRNKGNFPGRFSGRQFSNSRSEMNVSTLELGDSALYLCASSLWADPGANVLTFGAGSRLTVL.

The gene calls are TRBV27 and TRBJ2-7; 7 bases map to TRBD1. CDR3 length: 14 amino acids. The J segment lost 6 bases and the V segment lost 4 bases, leaving 9 bases of the junction unmatched. Looked up from germline, CDR1 is MNHEY and CDR2 is SMNVEV (reference sequence). CDR3: CASSSRGSLSEQYF. The DNA for the CDR3 is TGTGCCAGCAGTTCCAGGGGGTCCCTGAGCGAGCAGTACTTC.

This clone was detected once. This rearrangement joins TRBV5-1 to TRBJ1-2; D remains ambiguous. CDR1 is SGHRS, CDR2 YFSETQ, per germline. V shed 0 bases and J shed 8 bases, with 20 bases lying between them. CDR3 size: 16 residues. The CDR3 loop reads CASSLALAANLLGYTF. The CDR3 coding sequence is TGCGCCAGCAGCTTGGCTTTGGCGGCCAACCTTCTAGGCTACACCTTC.

V is TRBV9 and J is TRBJ1-2; the match to TRBD1 covers 7 bases. V shed 0 bases and J 4 bases; nucleotides not matched to a gene: 9. Germline lookup yields CDR1 SGDLS and CDR2 YYNGEE. The CDR3 runs to 16 residues. CDR3: CASSVARDRAFYGYTF. The CDR3 region has the DNA TGTGCCAGCAGCGTAGCCCGGGACAGAGCCTTCTATGGCTACACCTTC.

This clone appeared a single time. V gene TRBV7-2 combines with J gene TRBJ1-1; the match to TRBD1 covers 11 bases. V trimming: 1 base; J trimming: 1 base; junction bases outside the gene matches: 5. CDR3 size: 17 residues. The germline CDR1 and CDR2 sequences are SGHTA and FQGNSA. CDR3 amino acids: CASSLGGTGGGNTEAFF. CDR3 nucleotides: TGTGCCAGCAGCTTAGGTGGGACAGGGGGAGGGAACACTGAAGCTTTCTTT.